These 19 T cell receptor beta chains originate from one sample sequenced in a study of blood T cell repertoires in COVID-19. Profiled with immunoSEQ multiplex PCR; TCRdb holds only in-frame clones, not every one. The repertoire holds 250,000 to 300,000 clones, 85% to 90% seen once, with over 9% in the top ten. Sequencing was performed on peripheral blood. The receptor set was obtained from a woman aged 25 to 39 with COVID-19, enrolled during active disease.

The chain recombines TRBV9 with TRBJ1-1; 8 nucleotides align to TRBD1. Germline V gene data show CDR1 as SGDLS and CDR2 as YYNGEE. With 4 bases clipped from V and 1 base from J, the junction kept 3 bases outside the gene matches. The CDR3 is 14 residues long. CDR3 coding DNA: TGTGCCAGCAGCCCAGGACAGGGGAACACTGAAGCTTTCTTT. Amino acids: CASSPGQGNTEAFF.

The J gene is TRBJ2-1, the V gene TRBV7-6; 9 nucleotides align to TRBD2. This CDR3 spans 14 amino acids. Germline V gene lookup returns CDR1 SGHVS and CDR2 FNYEAQ. The ends lost 8 bases at V and 8 bases at J; junction bases unmatched: 10. The CDR3 protein is CASSPGAGGYEQFF. In DNA form, the CDR3 reads TGTGCCAGCTCCCCCGGAGCGGGAGGCTATGAGCAGTTCTTC.

The V and J genes are TRBV18 and TRBJ1-6, with 7 bases matching TRBD1. Trimming at V came to 2 bases and at J to 9 bases, leaving 7 bases not matched to a gene. Germline V gene lookup returns CDR1 KGHSH and CDR2 LQKENI. The CDR3 length is 15 residues. CDR3 sequence reads: CASSPRQGDASPLHF. DNA for the CDR3: TGTGCCAGCTCACCAAGACAGGGAGATGCTTCACCCCTCCACTTT. The whole variable domain, filled in from reference TRBV18 and TRBJ1-6, reads NAGVMQNPRHLVRRRGQEARLRCSPMKGHSHVYWYRQLPEEGLKFMVYLQKENIIDESGMPKERFSAEFPKEGPSILRIQQVVRGDSAAYFCASSPRQGDASPLHFGNGTRLTVT.

This chain links TRBV6-4 with TRBJ1-3; D ambiguous. This CDR3 has 15 amino acids. From germline, CDR1 is MRHNA and CDR2 SNTAGT. V was shortened by 5 bases and J by 0 bases, with 11 bases between the two germline ends. The CDR3 DNA sequence: TGTGCCAGCAGTCCCCAGGCGTTCTCTGGAAACACCATATATTTT. This translates into CASSPQAFSGNTIYF.

The V gene is TRBV29-1, the J gene TRBJ2-5; 7 bases align to TRBD1. CDR1 is SQVTM, CDR2 ANQGSEA, per germline. Trimming removed 4 bases from V and 3 bases from J; junction bases left unmatched: 8. There are 14 residues in the CDR3. CDR3 protein: CSVGGLGTEETQYF. CDR3 DNA: TGCAGCGTTGGGGGTCTTGGGACAGAAGAGACCCAGTACTTC.

The V gene is TRBV19, the J gene TRBJ1-2, with TRBD1 matching 7 bases. Trimming removed 2 bases from V and 3 bases from J; junction bases left unmatched: 15. The CDR3 spans 18 residues. The germline V gene encodes CDR1 LNHDA and CDR2 SQIVND (reference sequence). The CDR3 is CASSIPRQGLHIDYGYTF. CDR3 nucleotide sequence: TGTGCCAGTAGTATACCTAGACAGGGCCTACATATCGACTATGGCTACACCTTC. The complete variable domain, with remaining parts taken from reference TRBV19 and TRBJ1-2, reads DGGITQSPKYLFRKEGQNVTLSCEQNLNHDAMYWYRQDPGQGLRLIYYSQIVNDFQKGDIAEGYSVSREKKESFPLTVTSAQKNPTAFYLCASSIPRQGLHIDYGYTFGSGTRLTVV.

The rearrangement joins TRBV30 to TRBJ2-7; a weak D match, TRBD1 (5 bases). V dropped 3 bases and J dropped 3 bases, with 12 bases sitting between them. CDR3 length: 13 residues. The germline gives CDR1 GTSNPN, CDR2 SVGIG (reference sequence). Here the CDR3 DNA reads TGTGCCTGGAGCGGGCTAGGGGTCTACGAGCAGTACTTC. This translates into CAWSGLGVYEQYF. Together with reference TRBV30 and TRBJ2-7, the CDR3 gives the full variable domain: SQTIHQWPATLVQPVGSPLSLECTVEGTSNPNLYWYRQAAGRGLQLLFYSVGIGQISSEVPQNLSASRPQDRQFILSSKKLLLSDSGFYLCAWSGLGVYEQYFGPGTRLTVT.

The gene calls are TRBV29-1 and TRBJ2-7; D call uncertain. CDR1 and CDR2 from the germline V gene are SQVTM and ANQGSEA. V lost 2 bases and J lost 3, with 11 bases in between. This CDR3 is built from 13 residues. CDR3 bases: TGCAGCGTTGAAAAAGTGGCAGGCTACGAGCAGTACTTC. Translated, it gives CSVEKVAGYEQYF.

The chain joins TRBV7-3 to TRBJ2-2; 9 nucleotides align to TRBD2. V lost 6 bases, J lost 6 bases, and 5 bases stayed unmatched. CDR3 size: 14 residues. CDR1 and CDR2 from the germline V gene are SGHTA and FQGTGA. The CDR3 protein is CASRLAGEPGELFF. CDR3 coding DNA: TGTGCCAGCAGATTAGCGGGGGAACCCGGGGAGCTGTTTTTT.

J is TRBJ2-7 and V is TRBV10-2; the D gene is possibly TRBD2 (5 bases). V gave up 1 base and J gave up 5 bases, with 9 bases separating them. The CDR3 consists of 13 residues. Per germline, CDR1 WSHSY and CDR2 SAAADI. The CDR3 DNA reads as TGCGCCAGCAGTGAGTGGGAGACGGACGAGCAGTACTTC. Its translation is CASSEWETDEQYF.

V and J are TRBV3-1 (or the pseudogene TRBV3-2) and TRBJ2-1; D is undetermined. Germline CDR1 reads LGHDT; CDR2 reads YNNKEL (reference sequence). CDR3 size: 13 residues. Deletions cut 0 bases from V and 6 bases from J, with 6 bases between. The CDR3 spells CASSQDTVNEQFF. CDR3 DNA: TGTGCCAGCAGCCAAGATACGGTCAATGAGCAGTTCTTC.

The chain joins TRBV27 to TRBJ1-4, with D perhaps TRBD1 (5 bases). Per germline, CDR1 MNHEY and CDR2 SMNVEV (reference sequence). V was trimmed by 5 bases and J by 7 bases, leaving 20 bases between them. The CDR3 extends over 16 amino acids. The CDR3 protein is CASSMQGLKLSEKLFF. CDR3 nucleotides: TGTGCCAGCAGTATGCAGGGCCTTAAACTTAGTGAAAAACTGTTTTTT.

The chain links TRBV18 to TRBJ2-7, with 10 bases lining up with TRBD1. V was pared by 2 bases and J by 3 bases, with 10 bases of the junction left unmatched. The germline CDR1 and CDR2 sequences are KGHSH and LQKENI. The CDR3 spans 17 residues. The CDR3 DNA reads TGTGCCAGCTCACCAAGTCGGGGACAGGGGCTTAACTACGAGCAGTACTTC. It codes for CASSPSRGQGLNYEQYF.

The V and J genes are TRBV19 and TRBJ2-1; tentatively, D is TRBD1 (6 bases). CDR1 is LNHDA, CDR2 SQIVND, per germline (reference sequence). This CDR3 is 18 amino acids long. The germline V and J ends were trimmed by 6 bases and 0 bases, with 21 bases remaining between them. CDR3 amino acids: CASSPAGAGDGSYNEQFF. Here the CDR3 DNA reads TGTGCCAGTAGCCCAGCTGGGGCAGGGGATGGCTCCTACAATGAGCAGTTCTTC. The variable domain in full, completed from reference TRBV19 and TRBJ2-1, reads DGGITQSPKYLFRKEGQNVTLSCEQNLNHDAMYWYRQDPGQGLRLIYYSQIVNDFQKGDIAEGYSVSREKKESFPLTVTSAQKNPTAFYLCASSPAGAGDGSYNEQFFGPGTRLTVL.

V and J are TRBV6-5 and TRBJ1-5, with 8 bases identical to TRBD1. Germline CDR1 is MNHEY and CDR2 is SVGAGI. Trimming cost V 6 bases and J 7 bases; bases outside gene matches: 5. The CDR3 extends over 13 amino acids. The DNA of the CDR3 is TGTGCCAGCAGACCGGACAGGGCCCAGCCCCAGCATTTT. Amino acids: CASRPDRAQPQHF.

V usage is TRBV5-1 and J usage is TRBJ2-1; 15 positions agree with TRBD2. The germline V gene encodes CDR1 SGHRS and CDR2 YFSETQ. The CDR3 runs to 18 residues. V shed 4 bases, J shed 0 bases, and the junction held 5 bases outside the gene matches. The DNA of the CDR3 is TGCGCCAGCAGCCCGGGACTAGCGGGAGGCGACTCCTACAATGAGCAGTTCTTC. This codes for CASSPGLAGGDSYNEQFF.

This chain links TRBV27 with TRBJ2-7; 7 positions match TRBD1. The CDR3 covers 13 residues. Germline V gene sequence: CDR1 MNHEY, CDR2 SMNVEV (reference sequence). Trimming cost V 6 bases and J 3 bases; bases outside gene matches: 5. In DNA, the CDR3 is TGTGCCAGCAGCGGGGACAGCAGCTACGAGCAGTACTTC. The encoded protein is CASSGDSSYEQYF.

This clone occurred a few times. The V and J genes are TRBV5-4 and TRBJ2-7, with D tentatively TRBD2 (5 bases). Trimming stripped 4 bases from V and 3 bases from J, with 11 bases between. The germline V gene encodes CDR1 SGHNT and CDR2 YYREEE (reference sequence). This CDR3 has 13 amino acids. This CDR3 is CASSPGYLYEQYF. The CDR3 DNA is TGTGCCAGCAGCCCGGGATATCTCTACGAGCAGTACTTC.

The chain combines TRBV24-1 with TRBJ1-1; D not certain. V was shortened by 6 bases and J by 1 base, with 2 bases between the two germline ends. CDR1 KGHDR and CDR2 SFDVKD come from the germline V gene. This CDR3 is 11 amino acids long. Written as DNA, the CDR3 is TGTGCCACCAGTCGGAACACTGAAGCTTTCTTT. It codes for CATSRNTEAFF.